The 2 T cell receptor beta chains given below trace back to one sample, sequenced in a study of CD8 T cells in Susac syndrome. When the RNA was reverse transcribed, random hexamers were used with an input of roughly 0.45 to 1 ug. Each CDR3 protein gets one entry after TCRdb re-called the immunoSEQ multiplex PCR reads with MiXCR. The sample lists tens of thousands of distinct CDR3 sequences; about 91% were seen once. The sample was CD8+ T cells from PBMCs. The origin of the receptors is a human donor with multiple sclerosis.

This clonotype was seen just once. The chain couples TRBV11-2 to TRBJ2-1, with D possibly being TRBD1 or TRBD2 (5 bases each). CDR3 length: 14 amino acids. Germline-derived CDR1 and CDR2 are SGHAT and FQNNGV. V was clipped by 5 bases and J by 5 bases, with 13 bases between them. This chain's CDR3 is CASSPSSGHNEQFF. The DNA for the CDR3 is TGTGCCAGCAGCCCATCGTCGGGGCACAATGAGCAGTTCTTC.

The chain has TRBV3-1 and TRBJ2-2; TRBD2 agrees at 9 bases. V lost 0 bases to trimming and J lost 8 bases; unmatched junction nucleotides: 4. Germline values: CDR1 LGHDT, CDR2 YNNKEL (reference sequence). CDR3 length: 15 amino acids. The CDR3 loop is CASSQDRLAGGELFF. CDR3 nucleotide sequence: TGTGCCAGCAGCCAAGATCGTCTAGCGGGAGGGGAGCTGTTTTTT.